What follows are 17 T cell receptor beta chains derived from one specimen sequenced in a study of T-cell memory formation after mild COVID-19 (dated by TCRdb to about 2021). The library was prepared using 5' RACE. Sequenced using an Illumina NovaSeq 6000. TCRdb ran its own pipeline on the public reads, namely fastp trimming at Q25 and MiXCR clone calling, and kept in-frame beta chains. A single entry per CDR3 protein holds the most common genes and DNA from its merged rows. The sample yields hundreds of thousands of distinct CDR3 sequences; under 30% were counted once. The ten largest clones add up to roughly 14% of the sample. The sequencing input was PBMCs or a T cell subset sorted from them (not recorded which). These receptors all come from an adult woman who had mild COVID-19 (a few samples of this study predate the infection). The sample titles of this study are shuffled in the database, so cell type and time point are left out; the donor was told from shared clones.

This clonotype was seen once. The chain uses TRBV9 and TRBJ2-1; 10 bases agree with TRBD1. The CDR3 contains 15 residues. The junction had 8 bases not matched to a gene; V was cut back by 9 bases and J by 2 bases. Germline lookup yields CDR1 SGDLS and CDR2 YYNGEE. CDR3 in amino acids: CATTRGTGAYNEQFF. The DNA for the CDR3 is TGTGCCACCACCCGAGGGACAGGGGCCTACAATGAGCAGTTCTTC.

CDR3: CASRERNSPLHF. Here the CDR3 DNA reads TGTGCCAGCAGGGAACGGAATTCACCCCTCCACTTT. The chain joins TRBV6-6 to TRBJ1-6; D is ambiguous. Trimming removed 6 bases from V and 7 bases from J, with 7 bases in between. From germline, CDR1 is MNHNY and CDR2 SVGAGI (reference sequence). There are 12 residues in the CDR3.

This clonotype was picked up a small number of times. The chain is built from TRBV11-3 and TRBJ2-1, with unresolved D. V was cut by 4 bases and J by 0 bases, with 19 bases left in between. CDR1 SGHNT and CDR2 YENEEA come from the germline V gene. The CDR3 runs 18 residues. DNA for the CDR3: TGTGCCAGCAGCTCCCCGGTCCCGGGCGGCCACTCCTACAATGAGCAGTTCTTC. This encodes CASSSPVPGGHSYNEQFF.

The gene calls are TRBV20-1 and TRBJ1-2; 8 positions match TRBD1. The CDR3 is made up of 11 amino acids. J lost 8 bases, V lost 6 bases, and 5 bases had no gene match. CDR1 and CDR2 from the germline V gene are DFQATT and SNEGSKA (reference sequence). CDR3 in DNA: TGCAGTGCGAGGACAGGGCGAGGCTACACCTTC. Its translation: CSARTGRGYTF.

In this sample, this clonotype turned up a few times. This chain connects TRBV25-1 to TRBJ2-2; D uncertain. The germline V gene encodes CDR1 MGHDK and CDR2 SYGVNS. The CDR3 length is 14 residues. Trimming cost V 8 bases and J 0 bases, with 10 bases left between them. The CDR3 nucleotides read TGTGCCAGCTTAGGACGGTCGAACACCGGGGAGCTGTTTTTT. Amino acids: CASLGRSNTGELFF.

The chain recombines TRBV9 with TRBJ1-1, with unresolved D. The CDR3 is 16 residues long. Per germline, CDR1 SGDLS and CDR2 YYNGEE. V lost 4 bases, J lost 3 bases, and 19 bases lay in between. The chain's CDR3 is CASSIGPIIKDTEAFF. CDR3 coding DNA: TGTGCCAGCAGCATCGGCCCTATCATAAAGGACACTGAAGCTTTCTTT.

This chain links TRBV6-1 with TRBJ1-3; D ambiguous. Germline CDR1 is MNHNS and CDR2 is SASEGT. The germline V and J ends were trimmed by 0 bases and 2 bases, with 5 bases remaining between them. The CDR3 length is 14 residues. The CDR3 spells CASSEASTGNTIYF. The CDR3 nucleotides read TGTGCCAGCAGTGAAGCGTCCACTGGAAACACCATATATTTT.

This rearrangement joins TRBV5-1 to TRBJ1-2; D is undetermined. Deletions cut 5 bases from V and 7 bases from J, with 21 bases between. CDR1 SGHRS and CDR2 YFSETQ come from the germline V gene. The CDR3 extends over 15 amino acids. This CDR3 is CASSHSRAAEGGYTF. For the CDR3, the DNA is TGCGCCAGCAGTCACTCTCGGGCCGCCGAGGGTGGCTACACCTTC.

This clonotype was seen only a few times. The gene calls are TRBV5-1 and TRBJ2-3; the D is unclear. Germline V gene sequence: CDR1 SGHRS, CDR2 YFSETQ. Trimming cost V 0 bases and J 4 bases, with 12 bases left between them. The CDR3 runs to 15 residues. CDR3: CASSLEAGPPDTQYF. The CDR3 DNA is TGCGCCAGCAGCTTGGAGGCTGGACCCCCAGATACGCAGTATTTT.

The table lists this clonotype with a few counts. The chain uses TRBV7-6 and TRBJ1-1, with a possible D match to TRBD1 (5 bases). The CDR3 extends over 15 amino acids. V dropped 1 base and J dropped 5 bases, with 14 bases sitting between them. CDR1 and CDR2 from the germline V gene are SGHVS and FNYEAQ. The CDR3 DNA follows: TGTGCCAGCAGCTTAGATCAGGGAGCGGGTACTGAAGCTTTCTTT. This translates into CASSLDQGAGTEAFF.

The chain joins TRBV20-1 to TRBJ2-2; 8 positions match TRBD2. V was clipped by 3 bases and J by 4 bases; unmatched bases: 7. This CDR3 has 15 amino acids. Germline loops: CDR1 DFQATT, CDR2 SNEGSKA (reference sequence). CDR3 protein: CSASPSGGLTGELFF. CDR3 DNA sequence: TGCAGTGCTAGTCCCAGCGGGGGACTCACCGGGGAGCTGTTTTTT.

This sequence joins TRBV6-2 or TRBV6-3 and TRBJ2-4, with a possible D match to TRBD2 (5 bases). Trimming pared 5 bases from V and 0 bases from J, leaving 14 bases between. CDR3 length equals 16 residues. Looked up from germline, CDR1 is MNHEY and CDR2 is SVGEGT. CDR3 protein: CASSPWAGLAKNIQYF. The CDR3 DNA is TGTGCCAGCAGTCCATGGGCGGGCCTAGCCAAAAACATTCAGTACTTC.

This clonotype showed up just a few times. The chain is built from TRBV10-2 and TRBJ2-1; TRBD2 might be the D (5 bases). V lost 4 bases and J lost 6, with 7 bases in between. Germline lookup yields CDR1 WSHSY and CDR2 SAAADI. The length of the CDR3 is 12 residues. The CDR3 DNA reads TGCGCCAGCAGTGGAGGGATCAATGAGCAGTTCTTC. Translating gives CASSGGINEQFF.

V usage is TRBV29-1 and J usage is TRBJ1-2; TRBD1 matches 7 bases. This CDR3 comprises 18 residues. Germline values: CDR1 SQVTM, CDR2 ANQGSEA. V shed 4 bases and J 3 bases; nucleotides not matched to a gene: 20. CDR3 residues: CSVVSPSYRGPRDYGYTF. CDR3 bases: TGCAGCGTTGTTTCCCCCTCCTACAGGGGCCCGCGAGACTATGGCTACACCTTC.

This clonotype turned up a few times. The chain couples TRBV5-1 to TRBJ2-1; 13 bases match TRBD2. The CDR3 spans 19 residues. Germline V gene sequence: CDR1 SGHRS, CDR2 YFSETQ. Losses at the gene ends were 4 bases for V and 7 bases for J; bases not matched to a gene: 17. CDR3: CASSRGPGLAGPYGNEQFF. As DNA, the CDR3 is TGCGCCAGCAGCCGAGGTCCGGGACTAGCGGGGCCCTACGGGAATGAGCAGTTCTTC.

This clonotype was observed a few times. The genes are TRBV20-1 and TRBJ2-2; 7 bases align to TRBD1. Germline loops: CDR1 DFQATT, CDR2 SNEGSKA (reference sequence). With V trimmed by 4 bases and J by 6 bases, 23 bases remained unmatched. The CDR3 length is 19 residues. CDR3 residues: CSANTGQYGGWNRPGELFF. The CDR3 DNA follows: TGCAGTGCTAACACGGGACAGTACGGAGGATGGAATCGACCCGGGGAGCTGTTTTTT.

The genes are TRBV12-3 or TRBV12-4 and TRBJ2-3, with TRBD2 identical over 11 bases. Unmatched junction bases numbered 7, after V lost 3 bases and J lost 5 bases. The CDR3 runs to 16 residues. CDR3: CASSLIAGGLGDTQYF. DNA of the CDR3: TGTGCCAGCAGTTTGATAGCGGGGGGGCTGGGAGATACGCAGTATTTT.